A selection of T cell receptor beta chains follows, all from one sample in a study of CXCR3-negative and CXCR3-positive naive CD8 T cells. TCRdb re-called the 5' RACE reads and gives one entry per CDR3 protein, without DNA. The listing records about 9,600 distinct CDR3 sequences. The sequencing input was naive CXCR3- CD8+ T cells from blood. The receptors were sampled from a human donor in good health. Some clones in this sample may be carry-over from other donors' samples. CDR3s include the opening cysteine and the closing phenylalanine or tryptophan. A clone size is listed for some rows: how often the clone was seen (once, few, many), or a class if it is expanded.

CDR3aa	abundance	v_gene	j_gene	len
CSVAGGLNEKLFF	-	TRBV29-1	TRBJ1-4	13
CASSFNLDGNTQYF	medium-sized	TRBV12-3/TRBV12-4	TRBJ2-3	14
CASSFDYEQYF	-	TRBV7-2	TRBJ2-7	11
CASSLWSAQSNEQFF	-	TRBV5-1	TRBJ2-1	15
CSVVRLNGYTF	-	TRBV29-1	TRBJ1-2	11
CASSPGTGEAFF	-	TRBV6-2/TRBV6-3	TRBJ1-1	12
CASSLEGQLSGNTIYF	medium-sized	TRBV5-6	TRBJ1-3	16
CSDRQGNYNEQFF	medium-sized	TRBV29-1	TRBJ2-1	13
CSVEILGELFF	-	TRBV29-1	TRBJ2-2	11
CASSKAGGRGNQETQYF	-	TRBV11-2	TRBJ2-5	17
CASSGGQPQHF	-	TRBV6-2/TRBV6-3	TRBJ1-5	11
CASTLTTGVNEQFF	-	TRBV11-1	TRBJ2-1	14
CASSKVARDNTEAFF	medium-sized	TRBV21-1	TRBJ1-1	15
CATQTPGAGGSNEQFF	-	TRBV19	TRBJ2-1	16
CASSPPTSGRLGTDTQYF	-	TRBV18	TRBJ2-3	18
CASSIWTGGYTF	-	TRBV19	TRBJ1-2	12
CASSWTSGSYNEQFF	medium-sized	TRBV7-2	TRBJ2-1	15
CSASPENDNEQFF	medium-sized	TRBV20-1	TRBJ2-1	13
CASSLGQGVPYEQYF	medium-sized	TRBV5-1	TRBJ2-7	15
CASSRQDLGTEAFF	-	TRBV6-5	TRBJ1-1	14
CAPRPARRNTEAFF	medium-sized	TRBV21-1	TRBJ1-1	14
CSARDEGGEQFF	-	TRBV20-1	TRBJ2-1	12
CASSLEEQTEQFF	-	TRBV7-3	TRBJ2-1	13
CASSWAGEAFF	medium-sized	TRBV19	TRBJ1-1	11
CASSLRRSNTGELFF	medium-sized	TRBV5-6	TRBJ2-2	15
CASSSPSEQFF	-	TRBV7-9	TRBJ2-1	11
CASSPTAGDTEAFF	-	TRBV5-6	TRBJ1-1	14